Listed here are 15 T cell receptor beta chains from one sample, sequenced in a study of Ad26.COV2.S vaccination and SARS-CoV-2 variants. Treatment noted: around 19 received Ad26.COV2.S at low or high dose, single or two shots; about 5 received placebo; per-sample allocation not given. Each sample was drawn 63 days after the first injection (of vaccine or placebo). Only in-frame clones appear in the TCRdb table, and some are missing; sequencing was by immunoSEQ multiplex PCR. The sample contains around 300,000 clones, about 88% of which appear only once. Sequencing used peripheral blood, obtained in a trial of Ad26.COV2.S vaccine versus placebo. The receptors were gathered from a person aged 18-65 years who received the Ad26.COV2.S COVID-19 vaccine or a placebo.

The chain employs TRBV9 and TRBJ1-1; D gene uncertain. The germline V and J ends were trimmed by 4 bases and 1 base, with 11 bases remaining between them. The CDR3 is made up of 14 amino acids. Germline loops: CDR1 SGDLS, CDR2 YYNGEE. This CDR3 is CASSSGLRNTEAFF. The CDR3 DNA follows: TGTGCCAGCAGCTCCGGCCTAAGGAACACTGAAGCTTTCTTT. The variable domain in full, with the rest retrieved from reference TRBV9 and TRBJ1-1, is DSGVTQTPKHLITATGQRVTLRCSPRSGDLSVYWYQQSLDQGLQFLIQYYNGEERAKGNILERFSAQQFPDLHSELNLSSLELGDSALYFCASSSGLRNTEAFFGQGTRLTVV.

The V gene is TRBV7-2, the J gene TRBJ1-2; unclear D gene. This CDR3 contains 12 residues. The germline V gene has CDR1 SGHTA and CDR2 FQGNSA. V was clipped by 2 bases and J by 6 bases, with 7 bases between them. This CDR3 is CASSLLRNGYTF. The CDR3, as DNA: TGTGCCAGCAGCTTACTGCGAAATGGCTACACCTTC.

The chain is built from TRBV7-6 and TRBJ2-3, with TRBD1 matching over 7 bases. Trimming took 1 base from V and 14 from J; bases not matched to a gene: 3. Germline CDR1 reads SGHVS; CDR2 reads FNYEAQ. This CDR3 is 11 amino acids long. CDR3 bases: TGTGCCAGCAGCTTAGGGGACAGTAGGTATTTT. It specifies CASSLGDSRYF.

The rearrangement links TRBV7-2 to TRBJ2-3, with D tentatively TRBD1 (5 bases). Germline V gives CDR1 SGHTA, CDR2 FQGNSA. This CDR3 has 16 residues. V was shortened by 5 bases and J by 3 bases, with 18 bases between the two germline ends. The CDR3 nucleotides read TGTGCCAGCAGCCCCCCCTTAGGGGCACGGACAGATACGCAGTATTTT. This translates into CASSPPLGARTDTQYF.

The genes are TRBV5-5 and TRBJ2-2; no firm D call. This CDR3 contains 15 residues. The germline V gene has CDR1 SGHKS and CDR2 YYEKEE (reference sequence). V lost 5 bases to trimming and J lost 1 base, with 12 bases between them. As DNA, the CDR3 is TGTGCCAGCAGATTCTCGGGCAGGAACACCGGGGAGCTGTTTTTT. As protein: CASRFSGRNTGELFF.

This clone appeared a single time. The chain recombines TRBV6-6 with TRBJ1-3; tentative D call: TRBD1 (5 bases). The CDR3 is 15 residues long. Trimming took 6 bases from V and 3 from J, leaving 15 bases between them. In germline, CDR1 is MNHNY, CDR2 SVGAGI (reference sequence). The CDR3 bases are TGTGCCAGCAGACCCTTGGACACGGTTGGAAACACCATATATTTT. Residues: CASRPLDTVGNTIYF.

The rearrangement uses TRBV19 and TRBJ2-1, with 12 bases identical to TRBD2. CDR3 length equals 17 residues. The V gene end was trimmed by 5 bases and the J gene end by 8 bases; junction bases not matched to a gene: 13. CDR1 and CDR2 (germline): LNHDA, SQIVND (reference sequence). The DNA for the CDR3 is TGTGCCAGTAGTCCCTACCTAGCGGGAGGGCGGGGGGATGAGCAGTTCTTC. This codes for CASSPYLAGGRGDEQFF.

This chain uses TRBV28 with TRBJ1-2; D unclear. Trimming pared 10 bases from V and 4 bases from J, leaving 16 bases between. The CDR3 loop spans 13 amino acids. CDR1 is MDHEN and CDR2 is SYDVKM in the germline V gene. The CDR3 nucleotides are TGTGCCACCGACCGACAAGATAGCTATGGCTACACCTTC. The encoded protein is CATDRQDSYGYTF.

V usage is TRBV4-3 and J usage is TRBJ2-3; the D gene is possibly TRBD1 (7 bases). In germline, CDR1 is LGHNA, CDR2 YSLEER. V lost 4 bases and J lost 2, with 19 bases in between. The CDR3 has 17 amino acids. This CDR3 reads CASSRGTAGHITDTQYF. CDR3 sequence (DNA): TGCGCCAGCAGCCGGGGGACAGCGGGTCACATCACAGATACGCAGTATTTT.

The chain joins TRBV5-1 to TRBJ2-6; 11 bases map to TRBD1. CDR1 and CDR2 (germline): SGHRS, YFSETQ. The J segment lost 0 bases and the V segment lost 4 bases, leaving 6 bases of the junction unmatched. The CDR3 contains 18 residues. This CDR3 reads CASSPAGTGGSGANVLTF. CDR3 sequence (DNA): TGCGCCAGCAGCCCTGCGGGGACAGGGGGCTCTGGGGCCAACGTCCTGACTTTC.

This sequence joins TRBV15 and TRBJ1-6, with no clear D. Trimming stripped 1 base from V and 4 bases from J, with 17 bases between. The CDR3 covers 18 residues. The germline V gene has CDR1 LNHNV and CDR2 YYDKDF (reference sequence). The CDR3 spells CATSRVFRFGSYNSPLHF. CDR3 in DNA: TGTGCCACCAGCAGAGTTTTCCGTTTCGGCTCGTATAATTCACCCCTCCACTTT.

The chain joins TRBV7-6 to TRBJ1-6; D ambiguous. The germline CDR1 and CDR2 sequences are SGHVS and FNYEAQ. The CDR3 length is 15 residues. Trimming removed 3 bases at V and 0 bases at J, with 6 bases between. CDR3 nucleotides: TGTGCCAGCAGCTTTAAGTCCTCCTATAATTCACCCCTCCACTTT. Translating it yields CASSFKSSYNSPLHF. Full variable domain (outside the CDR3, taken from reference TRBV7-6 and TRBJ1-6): GAGVSQSPRYKVTKRGQDVALRCDPISGHVSLYWYRQALGQGPEFLTYFNYEAQQDKSGLPNDRFSAERPEGSISTLTIQRTEQRDSAMYRCASSFKSSYNSPLHFGNGTRLTVT.

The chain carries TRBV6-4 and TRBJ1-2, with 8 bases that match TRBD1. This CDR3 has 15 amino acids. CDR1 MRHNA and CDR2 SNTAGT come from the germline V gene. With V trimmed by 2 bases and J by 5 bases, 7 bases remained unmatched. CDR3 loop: CASSDGTGGSYGYTF. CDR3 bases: TGTGCCAGCAGTGACGGGACAGGTGGTTCGTATGGCTACACCTTC.

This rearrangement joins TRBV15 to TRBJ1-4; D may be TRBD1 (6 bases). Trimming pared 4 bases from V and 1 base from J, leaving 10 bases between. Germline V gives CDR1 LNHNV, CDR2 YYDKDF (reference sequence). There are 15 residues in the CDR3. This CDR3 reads CATSKNRVTNEKLFF. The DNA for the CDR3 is TGTGCCACCAGCAAGAACAGGGTAACTAATGAAAAACTGTTTTTT.

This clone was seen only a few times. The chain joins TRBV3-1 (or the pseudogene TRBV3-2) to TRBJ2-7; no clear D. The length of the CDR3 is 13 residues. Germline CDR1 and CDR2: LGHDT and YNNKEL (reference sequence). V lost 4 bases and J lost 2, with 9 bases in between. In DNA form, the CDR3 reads TGTGCCAGCAGCCTGACTGAAACCTACGAGCAGTACTTC. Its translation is CASSLTETYEQYF.